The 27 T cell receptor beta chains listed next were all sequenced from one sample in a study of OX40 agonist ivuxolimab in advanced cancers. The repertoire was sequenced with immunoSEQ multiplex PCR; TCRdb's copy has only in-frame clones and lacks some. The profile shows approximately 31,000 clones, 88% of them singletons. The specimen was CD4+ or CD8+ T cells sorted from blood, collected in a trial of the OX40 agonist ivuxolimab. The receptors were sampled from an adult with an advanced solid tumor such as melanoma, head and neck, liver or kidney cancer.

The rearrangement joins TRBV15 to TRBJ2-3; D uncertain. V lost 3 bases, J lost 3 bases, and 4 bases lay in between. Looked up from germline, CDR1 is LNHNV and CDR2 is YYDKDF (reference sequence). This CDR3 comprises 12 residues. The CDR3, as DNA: TGTGCCACCAGCAGGGTGACAGATACGCAGTATTTT. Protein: CATSRVTDTQYF.

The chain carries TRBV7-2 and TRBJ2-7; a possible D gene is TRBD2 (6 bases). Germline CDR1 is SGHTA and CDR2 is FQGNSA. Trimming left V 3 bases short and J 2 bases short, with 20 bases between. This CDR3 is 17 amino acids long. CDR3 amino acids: CASSLGTLAGNAYEQYF. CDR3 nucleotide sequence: TGTGCCAGCAGCTTGGGGACCTTGGCGGGGAACGCCTACGAGCAGTACTTC.

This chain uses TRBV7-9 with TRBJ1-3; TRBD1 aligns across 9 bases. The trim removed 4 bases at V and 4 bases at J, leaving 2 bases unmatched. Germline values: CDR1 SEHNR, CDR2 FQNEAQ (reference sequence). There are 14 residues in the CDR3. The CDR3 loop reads CASSYGTGGNTIYF. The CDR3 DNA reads TGTGCCAGCAGCTATGGGACAGGGGGAAACACCATATATTTT.

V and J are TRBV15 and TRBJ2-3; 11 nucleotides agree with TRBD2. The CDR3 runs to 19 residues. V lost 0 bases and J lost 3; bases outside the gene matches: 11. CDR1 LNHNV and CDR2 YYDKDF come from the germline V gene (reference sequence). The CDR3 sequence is CATSRDPPVVAGGTDTQYF. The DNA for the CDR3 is TGTGCCACCAGCAGAGATCCGCCCGTGGTAGCGGGGGGGACAGATACGCAGTATTTT.

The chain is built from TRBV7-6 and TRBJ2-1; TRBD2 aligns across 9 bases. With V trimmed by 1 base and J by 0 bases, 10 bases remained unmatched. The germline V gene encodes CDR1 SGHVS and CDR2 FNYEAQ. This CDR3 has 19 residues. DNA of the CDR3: TGTGCCAGCAGCTTAGTGGCGGGGGGGCCGGGAAGCTCCTACAATGAGCAGTTCTTC. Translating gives CASSLVAGGPGSSYNEQFF.

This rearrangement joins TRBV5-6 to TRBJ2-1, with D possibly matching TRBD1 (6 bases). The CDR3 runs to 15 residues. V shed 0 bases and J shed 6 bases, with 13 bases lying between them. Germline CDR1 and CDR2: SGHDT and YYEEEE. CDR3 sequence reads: CASSLDREGPNEQFF. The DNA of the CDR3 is TGTGCCAGCAGCTTGGACAGGGAAGGTCCCAATGAGCAGTTCTTC.

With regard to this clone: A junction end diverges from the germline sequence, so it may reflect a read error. In DNA, the CDR3 is TGTGCTAGCAGCCCTCGGGGCGCGAATGAGCAGTTCTTC. It yields the protein CASSPRGANEQFF. The rearrangement uses TRBV7-7 and TRBJ2-1; D assignment may be TRBD1 or TRBD2 (5 bases each). Germline values: CDR1 SSHAT, CDR2 FNYEAQ (reference sequence). The CDR3 has 13 residues.

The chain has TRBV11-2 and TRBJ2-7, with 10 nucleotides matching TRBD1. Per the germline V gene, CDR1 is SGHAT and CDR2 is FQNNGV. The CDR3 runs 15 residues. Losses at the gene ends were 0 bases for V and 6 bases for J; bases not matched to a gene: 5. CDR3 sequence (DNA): TGTGCCAGCAGCTTAGAAACGGGACAGGGGAGCGAGCAGTACTTC. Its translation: CASSLETGQGSEQYF.

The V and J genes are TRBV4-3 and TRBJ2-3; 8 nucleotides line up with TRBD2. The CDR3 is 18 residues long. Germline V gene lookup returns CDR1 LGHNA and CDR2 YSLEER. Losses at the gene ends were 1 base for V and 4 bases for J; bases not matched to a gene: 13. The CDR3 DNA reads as TGCGCCAGCAGCCAAGTCGGTCGCGTCGGGGGGGCCTCAGATACGCAGTATTTT. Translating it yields CASSQVGRVGGASDTQYF.

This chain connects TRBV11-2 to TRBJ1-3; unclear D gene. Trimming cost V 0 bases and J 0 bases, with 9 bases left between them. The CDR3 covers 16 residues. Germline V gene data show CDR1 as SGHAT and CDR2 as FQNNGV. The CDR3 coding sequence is TGTGCCAGCAGCTTAGATCAGTACAGCTCTGGAAACACCATATATTTT. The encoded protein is CASSLDQYSSGNTIYF.

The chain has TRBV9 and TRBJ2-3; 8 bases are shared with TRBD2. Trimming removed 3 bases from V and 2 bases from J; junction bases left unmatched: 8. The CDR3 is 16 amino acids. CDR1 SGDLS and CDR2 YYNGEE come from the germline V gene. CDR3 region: CASSEGTGGSTDTQYF. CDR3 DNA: TGTGCCAGCAGCGAGGGGACGGGGGGGTCCACAGATACGCAGTATTTT.

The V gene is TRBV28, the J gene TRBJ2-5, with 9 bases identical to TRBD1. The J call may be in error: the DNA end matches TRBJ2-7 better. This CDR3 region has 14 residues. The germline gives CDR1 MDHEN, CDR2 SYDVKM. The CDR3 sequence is CASSLTGGSYEQYF. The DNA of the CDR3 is TGTGCCAGCAGTTTGACAGGGGGCTCCTACGAGCAGTACTTC.

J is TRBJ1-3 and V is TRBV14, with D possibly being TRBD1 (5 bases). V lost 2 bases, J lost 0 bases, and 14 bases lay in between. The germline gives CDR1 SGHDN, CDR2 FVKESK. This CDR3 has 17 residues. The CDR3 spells CASSQPAGLGSGNTIYF. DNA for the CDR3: TGTGCCAGCAGCCAACCCGCGGGGCTGGGCTCTGGAAACACCATATATTTT.

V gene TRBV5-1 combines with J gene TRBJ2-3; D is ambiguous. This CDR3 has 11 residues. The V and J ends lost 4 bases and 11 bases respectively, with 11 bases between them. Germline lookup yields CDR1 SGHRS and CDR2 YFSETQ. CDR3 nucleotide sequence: TGCGCCAGCAGCCTGGATGAAGGGCAGTATTTT. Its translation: CASSLDEGQYF.

CDR3 in DNA: TGTGCCAGCAGCTCAGGAGGCGCGGATGGCTACACCTTC. Residues: CASSSGGADGYTF. J is TRBJ1-2 and V is TRBV7-3; D is undetermined. The V gene lost 4 bases and the J gene lost 6 bases, with 12 bases spanning the gap. The germline CDR1 and CDR2 sequences are SGHTA and FQGTGA. This CDR3 has 13 residues.

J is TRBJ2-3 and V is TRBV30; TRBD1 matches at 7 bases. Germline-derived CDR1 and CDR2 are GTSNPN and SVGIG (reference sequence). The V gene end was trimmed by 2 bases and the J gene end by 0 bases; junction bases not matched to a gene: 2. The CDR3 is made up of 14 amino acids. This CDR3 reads CAWSPGQSTDTQYF. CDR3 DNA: TGTGCCTGGAGTCCGGGACAGAGCACAGATACGCAGTATTTT.

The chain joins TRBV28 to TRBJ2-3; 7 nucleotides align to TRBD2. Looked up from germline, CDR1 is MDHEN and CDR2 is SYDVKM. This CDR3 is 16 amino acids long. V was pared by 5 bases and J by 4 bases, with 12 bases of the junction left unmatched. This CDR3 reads CASSPISSGGADTQYF. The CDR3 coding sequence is TGTGCCAGCAGTCCTATTTCTAGCGGTGGCGCAGATACGCAGTATTTT.

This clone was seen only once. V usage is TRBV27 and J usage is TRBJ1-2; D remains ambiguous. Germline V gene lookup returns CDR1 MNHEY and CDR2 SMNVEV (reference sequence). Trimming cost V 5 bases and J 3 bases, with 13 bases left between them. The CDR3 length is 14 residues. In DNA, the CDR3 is TGTGCCAGCAGTCCCCTCATACGTGACTATGGCTACACCTTC. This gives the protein CASSPLIRDYGYTF.

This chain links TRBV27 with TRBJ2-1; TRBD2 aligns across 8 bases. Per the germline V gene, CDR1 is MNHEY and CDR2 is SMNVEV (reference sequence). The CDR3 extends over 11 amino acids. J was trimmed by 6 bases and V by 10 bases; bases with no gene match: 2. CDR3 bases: TGTGCCACCGCGGGGGGCAATGAGCAGTTCTTC. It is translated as CATAGGNEQFF.

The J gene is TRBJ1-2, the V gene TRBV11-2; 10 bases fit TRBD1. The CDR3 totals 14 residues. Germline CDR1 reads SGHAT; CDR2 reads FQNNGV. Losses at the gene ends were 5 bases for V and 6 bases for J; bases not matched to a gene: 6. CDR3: CASSLGQGYNGYTF. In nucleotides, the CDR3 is TGTGCCAGCAGCCTGGGACAGGGGTATAATGGCTACACCTTC.

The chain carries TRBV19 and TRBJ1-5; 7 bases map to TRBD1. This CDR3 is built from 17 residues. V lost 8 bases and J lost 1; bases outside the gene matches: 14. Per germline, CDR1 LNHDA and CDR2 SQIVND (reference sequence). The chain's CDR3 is CASHLGAGGRSNQPQHF. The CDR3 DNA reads TGTGCCAGTCATCTTGGGGCAGGGGGACGAAGCAATCAGCCCCAGCATTTT.

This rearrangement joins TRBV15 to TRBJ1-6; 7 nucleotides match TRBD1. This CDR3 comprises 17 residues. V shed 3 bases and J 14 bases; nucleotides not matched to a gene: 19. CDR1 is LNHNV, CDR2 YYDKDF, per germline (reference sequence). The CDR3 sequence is CATSSGIDREYPWALHF. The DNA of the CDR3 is TGTGCCACCAGCAGTGGTATTGACAGGGAGTACCCTTGGGCCCTCCACTTT.

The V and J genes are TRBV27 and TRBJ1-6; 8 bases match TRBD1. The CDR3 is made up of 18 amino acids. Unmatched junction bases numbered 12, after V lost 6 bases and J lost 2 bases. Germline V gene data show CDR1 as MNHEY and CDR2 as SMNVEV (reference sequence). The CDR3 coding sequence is TGTGCCAGCAGCCGACCCTCAGGGGGCGGCCCCTATAATTCACCCCTCCACTTT. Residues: CASSRPSGGGPYNSPLHF.

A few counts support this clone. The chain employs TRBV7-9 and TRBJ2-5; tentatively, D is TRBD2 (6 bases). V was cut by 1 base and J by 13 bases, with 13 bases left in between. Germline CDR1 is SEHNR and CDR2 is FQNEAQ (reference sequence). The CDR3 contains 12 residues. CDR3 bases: TGTGCCAGCAGCTTAGAGCACGGGACTCCGTACTTC. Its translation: CASSLEHGTPYF.

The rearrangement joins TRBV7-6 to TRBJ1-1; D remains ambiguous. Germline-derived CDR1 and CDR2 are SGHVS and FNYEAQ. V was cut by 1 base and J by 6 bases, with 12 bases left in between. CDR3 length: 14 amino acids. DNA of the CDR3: TGTGCCAGCAGCTTAGGAGGGTTTGCAGCTGAAGCTTTCTTT. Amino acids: CASSLGGFAAEAFF.

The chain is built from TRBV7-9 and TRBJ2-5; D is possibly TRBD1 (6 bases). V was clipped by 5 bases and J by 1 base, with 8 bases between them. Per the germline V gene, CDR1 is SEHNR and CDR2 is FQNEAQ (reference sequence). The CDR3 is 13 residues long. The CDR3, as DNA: TGTGCCAGCAGCATGGACAGCCAAGAGACCCAGTACTTC. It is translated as CASSMDSQETQYF.

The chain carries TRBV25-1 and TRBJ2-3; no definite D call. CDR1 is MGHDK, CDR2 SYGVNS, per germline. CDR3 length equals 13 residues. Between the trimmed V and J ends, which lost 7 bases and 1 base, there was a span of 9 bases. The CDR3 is CASTPKGTDTQYF. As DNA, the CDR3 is TGTGCCAGCACCCCCAAGGGCACAGATACGCAGTATTTT.